The next 5 T cell receptor beta chains were all read from a single sample in a study of cytomegalovirus exposure and HLA in healthy donors. Primers: 60 Vbeta forward and 13 Jbeta reverse. Some clones are missing from TCRdb's copy, which holds only in-frame ones; the method was immunoSEQ multiplex PCR. This table holds 100,000 to 150,000 clones, roughly 80% found once. Material for sequencing was PBMCs. The receptors stem from a man aged 18 to 30 in good health and CMV-seropositive.

The chain joins TRBV2 to TRBJ2-1; 9 bases are shared with TRBD2. Germline V CDR1 and CDR2: SNHLY, FYNNEI. The CDR3 contains 13 residues. Germline trimming cut 8 bases from V and 5 bases from J; bases unmatched to any gene: 4. CDR3 residues: CASVPSGNNEQFF. The CDR3 DNA follows: TGTGCCAGCGTGCCTAGCGGGAACAATGAGCAGTTCTTC.

This clone was counted between two and nine times. The gene calls are TRBV6-1 and TRBJ1-6, with D tentatively TRBD1 (5 bases). The length of the CDR3 is 15 residues. The germline V gene has CDR1 MNHNS and CDR2 SASEGT. V was trimmed by 0 bases and J by 7 bases, leaving 10 bases between them. The CDR3 protein is CASSEAAGSNSPLHF. The CDR3 DNA is TGTGCCAGCAGTGAAGCAGCAGGGTCGAATTCACCCCTCCACTTT.

V and J are TRBV16 and TRBJ1-5; D gene unclear. CDR1 is KGHSY, CDR2 FQNENV, per germline. V shed 0 bases and J shed 0 bases, with 3 bases lying between them. The CDR3 totals 14 residues. As DNA, the CDR3 is TGTGCCAGCAGCCAATCGGCTAGCAATCAGCCCCAGCATTTT. As protein: CASSQSASNQPQHF.

The CDR3 here is CASSLAGPYGYTF. The CDR3 DNA is TGTGCCAGCAGCTTGGCAGGCCCATATGGCTACACCTTC. The chain joins TRBV7-9 to TRBJ1-2; D not certain. V was shortened by 3 bases and J by 5 bases, with 10 bases between the two germline ends. Germline V gene data show CDR1 as SEHNR and CDR2 as FQNEAQ (reference sequence). There are 13 residues in the CDR3. Filled out from reference TRBV7-9 and TRBJ1-2, the complete variable domain reads DTGVSQNPRHKITKRGQNVTFRCDPISEHNRLYWYRQTLGQGPEFLTYFQNEAQLEKSRLLSDRFSAERPKGSFSTLEIQRTEQGDSAMYLCASSLAGPYGYTFGSGTRLTVV.

J is TRBJ1-1 and V is TRBV10-3, with unresolved D. This CDR3 is 14 amino acids long. V was shortened by 4 bases and J by 6 bases, with 15 bases between the two germline ends. CDR1 is ENHRY, CDR2 SYGVKD, per germline. The CDR3 coding sequence is TGTGCCATCAGTGGGACTCACCGCGAGGCTGAAGCTTTCTTT. Translated: CAISGTHREAEAFF.